This T cell receptor (beta chain) was captured in a study of blood T cell repertoires in COVID-19. Study-level information: Material from acute and convalescent COVID-19 was sourced from the United States, Italy and Spain.

TCRdb's copy holds only in-frame clones and misses some; the assay was immunoSEQ multiplex PCR. The profile shows 150,000 to 200,000 clones, around 80% of them singletons. CDR3 length: 15 amino acids. V was shortened by 3 bases and J by 1 base, with 9 bases between the two germline ends. Germline V lookup: CDR1 MDHEN, CDR2 SYDVKM. Worth noting for this clone: Other DNA variants within this sample encode the same CDR3.

This sequence originates from a woman in her forties or fifties with acute COVID-19. What was sequenced was PBMCs or T cells enriched from blood (not recorded which). The chain recombines TRBV28 with TRBJ2-2; no clear D. Here the CDR3 DNA reads TGTGCCAGCAGTTTGCGCCAGGAGAACACCGGGGAGCTGTTTTTT. Its translation: CASSLRQENTGELFF.